Given below is one T cell receptor (beta chain) in context. Its antigen is as yet unknown. 13 Jbeta primers and 60 Vbeta primers were used for the PCR. Sequencing was performed with immunoSEQ multiplex PCR; in TCRdb, only in-frame clones are kept and a portion is missing. The sample lists approximately 160,000 clones, around 77% occurring once. The germline V gene encodes CDR1 MNHNS and CDR2 SASEGT. The CDR3 is 13 residues long. V gave up 8 bases and J gave up 3 bases, with 13 bases separating them. The sample belongs to a study of cytomegalovirus exposure and HLA in healthy donors. Study summary: There were approximately 400 genotyped donors. Of these, roughly 80% fell in the genetic ancestry cluster associated with self-reported Caucasian donors.

Findings and caveats of the study: Presence/absence analyses rested on an assumption that sequencing depth was roughly uniform across donors. According to the study, roughly 160 TCR beta chains were cytomegalovirus-associated.

J is TRBJ2-5 and V is TRBV6-1; D perhaps matches TRBD1 (6 bases). The sequencing input was PBMCs. The receptor's source is a woman in her 30s in good health and CMV-seronegative. The CDR3 region has the DNA TGTGCCAGCTCGGGACAACGAAAAGAGACCCAGTACTTC. It translates to CASSGQRKETQYF.